The next 9 T cell receptor beta chains were all read from a single sample in a study of blood T cell repertoires in COVID-19. Generated by immunoSEQ multiplex PCR, the TCRdb table keeps only in-frame clones and is missing some. The profile covers about 150,000 clones, with about 86% appearing a single time and approximately 30% taken by the ten largest. The specimen sequenced was peripheral blood. These receptors were taken from a woman aged 55-70 years with acute or convalescent COVID-19.

The V gene is TRBV7-6, the J gene TRBJ2-5, with TRBD2 matching 8 bases. The V gene end was trimmed by 6 bases and the J gene end by 13 bases; junction bases not matched to a gene: 7. This CDR3 has 11 amino acids. Germline V gives CDR1 SGHVS, CDR2 FNYEAQ. The CDR3: CASSSTSGMYF. DNA of the CDR3: TGTGCCAGCAGTTCTACTAGCGGAATGTACTTC.

The V call is TRBV7-3, the J call TRBJ2-3, with 13 bases fitting TRBD2. Germline CDR1 is SGHTA and CDR2 is FQGTGA. The J segment lost 1 base and the V segment lost 2 bases, leaving 6 bases of the junction unmatched. The CDR3 sequence is 18 residues long. CDR3 in amino acids: CASSLELAGGPGTDTQYF. The CDR3 DNA is TGTGCCAGCAGCTTAGAACTAGCGGGGGGGCCGGGCACAGATACGCAGTATTTT. The full variable domain, its missing parts supplied by reference TRBV7-3 and TRBJ2-3, is GAGVSQTPSNKVTEKGKYVELRCDPISGHTALYWYRQSLGQGPEFLIYFQGTGAADDSGLPNDRFFAVRPEGSVSTLKIQRTERGDSAVYLCASSLELAGGPGTDTQYFGPGTRLTVL.

This clone has a handful of counts. This sequence joins TRBV7-6 and TRBJ1-1, with 9 bases lining up with TRBD1. The V segment lost 5 bases and the J segment 0 bases; nucleotides outside the gene matches: 10. Germline CDR1 and CDR2: SGHVS and FNYEAQ. The CDR3 has 17 amino acids. The CDR3 loop reads CASSTGQGSAMNTEAFF. CDR3 DNA sequence: TGTGCCAGCAGCACAGGACAGGGGTCGGCAATGAACACTGAAGCTTTCTTT.

CDR3 sequence (DNA): TGTGCCAGTAGTATGAGGGGGGGCCAAGAGACCCAGTACTTC. Its protein product is CASSMRGGQETQYF. This sequence joins TRBV19 and TRBJ2-5; possibly TRBD2 for D (7 bases). The CDR3 loop spans 14 amino acids. Germline V CDR1 and CDR2: LNHDA, SQIVND (reference sequence). Trimming shortened V by 3 bases and J by 1 base, and 9 bases separated the two germline ends. Based on the CDR3 plus reference TRBV19 and TRBJ2-5, the full variable domain is DGGITQSPKYLFRKEGQNVTLSCEQNLNHDAMYWYRQDPGQGLRLIYYSQIVNDFQKGDIAEGYSVSREKKESFPLTVTSAQKNPTAFYLCASSMRGGQETQYFGPGTRLLVL.

The rearrangement joins TRBV14 to TRBJ2-7; TRBD1 is a possible D gene (5 bases). Deletions cut 2 bases from V and 4 bases from J, with 9 bases between. Germline V gene data show CDR1 as SGHDN and CDR2 as FVKESK. The CDR3 has 13 amino acids. The CDR3 reads CASSQNRQYEQYV. CDR3 nucleotides: TGTGCCAGCAGCCAAAACAGGCAGTACGAGCAGTACGTC.

The chain couples TRBV6-5 to TRBJ1-1, with 8 bases fitting TRBD1. This CDR3 has 15 amino acids. V lost 6 bases and J lost 3; bases outside the gene matches: 9. Germline CDR1 reads MNHEY; CDR2 reads SVGAGI. CDR3 sequence: CASSYVKTGDTEAFF. In DNA form, the CDR3 reads TGTGCCAGCAGCTACGTAAAGACAGGGGACACTGAAGCTTTCTTT.

The chain uses TRBV11-2 and TRBJ2-3; D is perhaps TRBD2 (6 bases). The CDR3 runs 17 residues. Trimming left V 5 bases short and J 0 bases short, with 18 bases between. The V gene's germline CDR1 is SGHAT and CDR2 FQNNGV. In nucleotides, the CDR3 is TGTGCCAGCAGCCCTAGGGCGGGAAGGGCTAGCACAGATACGCAGTATTTT. This sequence encodes CASSPRAGRASTDTQYF.

This chain joins TRBV19 and TRBJ1-2; 7 bases agree with TRBD1. The trim removed 4 bases at V and 2 bases at J, leaving 4 bases unmatched. The germline V gene has CDR1 LNHDA and CDR2 SQIVND (reference sequence). The CDR3 has 14 amino acids. As DNA, the CDR3 is TGTGCCAGTAGTACCTTGACAGGGAACTATGGCTACACCTTC. This translates into CASSTLTGNYGYTF.

The chain combines TRBV24-1 with TRBJ1-5, with 8 bases that match TRBD1. The CDR3 extends over 15 amino acids. Germline CDR1 reads KGHDR; CDR2 reads SFDVKD. Germline trimming cut 3 bases from V and 5 bases from J; bases unmatched to any gene: 5. CDR3 region: CATSDGQGGDQPQHF. CDR3 bases: TGTGCCACCAGTGATGGACAGGGTGGAGATCAGCCCCAGCATTTT.